The TCR beta chain described here comes from a study of cytomegalovirus exposure and HLA in healthy donors. Study-level results: Excluded were some V segments that proved indistinguishable, including TRBV6-2 and TRBV6-3. When analyzed later, the rates of TCR association showed variation by HLA locus, with DRB1 the most and HLA-C the fewest. A later analysis associated under 20,000 TCR beta sequences with HLA alleles at a 0.05 false discovery rate.

Primers: 60 Vbeta forward and 13 Jbeta reverse. Only in-frame clones appear in the TCRdb table, and some are missing; sequencing was by immunoSEQ multiplex PCR. This table has 160,000 or so clones, around 81% appearing once. Worth noting for this clone: The antigen is undetermined.

Germline V gene sequence: CDR1 KGHSH, CDR2 LQKENI. CDR3 length: 14 residues. V was trimmed by 0 bases and J by 6 bases, leaving 11 bases between them. V is TRBV18 and J is TRBJ1-2; D call uncertain. The TCR comes from a man aged 35 to 55 in good health and CMV-seronegative. The sequenced sample consisted of PBMCs. This CDR3 reads CASSPPERRDGYTF. CDR3 DNA sequence: TGTGCCAGCTCACCACCGGAAAGGAGGGATGGCTACACCTTC. The variable domain in full, completed from reference TRBV18 and TRBJ1-2, reads NAGVMQNPRHLVRRRGQEARLRCSPMKGHSHVYWYRQLPEEGLKFMVYLQKENIIDESGMPKERFSAEFPKEGPSILRIQQVVRGDSAAYFCASSPPERRDGYTFGSGTRLTVV.